Presented here are 9 T cell receptor beta chains from one specimen sequenced in a study of blood T cells in healthy people across ages. Combining a sample-barcoded 5' primer with a J-beta primer mix, a second PCR ran for roughly 7 to 11 cycles. One entry per CDR3 protein results from TCRdb running MiXCR on the 5' RACE reads. The table lists 600,000 to 900,000 distinct CDR3 sequences, more than 25% of them singletons. In addition, the sample was reused for a study of T cells of mothers and their children.

Specimen: blood. The receptor set was obtained from a boy aged 5-17 years in good health.

This clonotype has only a few counts. The chain combines TRBV11-2 with TRBJ2-7; 9 nucleotides line up with TRBD1. The CDR3 runs 14 residues. V trimming: 2 bases; J trimming: 6 bases; junction bases outside the gene matches: 5. The V gene's germline CDR1 is SGHAT and CDR2 FQNNGV. The CDR3 coding sequence is TGTGCCAGCAGCTTAACGACAGGGGGGGGCGAGCAGTACTTC. The encoded protein is CASSLTTGGGEQYF.

This clonotype was seen a few times. The rearrangement uses TRBV5-1 and TRBJ2-7, with D unclear. CDR1 and CDR2 (germline): SGHRS, YFSETQ. The CDR3 runs to 15 residues. V was cut by 0 bases and J by 0 bases, with 10 bases left in between. In nucleotides, the CDR3 is TGCGCCAGCAGCTTGGGGTCAGGAAGCTCCTACGAGCAGTACTTC. It is translated as CASSLGSGSSYEQYF. The full variable domain, completed using reference TRBV5-1 and TRBJ2-7, is KAGVTQTPRYLIKTRGQQVTLSCSPISGHRSVSWYQQTPGQGLQFLFEYFSETQRNKGNFPGRFSGRQFSNSRSEMNVSTLELGDSALYLCASSLGSGSSYEQYFGPGTRLTVT.

The gene calls are TRBV12-3 or TRBV12-4 and TRBJ2-5; TRBD2 might be the D (6 bases). V shed 2 bases and J shed 5 bases, with 15 bases lying between them. The CDR3 is made up of 15 amino acids. CDR3 region: CASSLFGGYVETQYF. CDR3 DNA: TGTGCCAGCAGTTTATTCGGAGGGTACGTGGAGACCCAGTACTTC.

This clonotype was detected only a few times. The chain combines TRBV27 with TRBJ2-5; TRBD1 is a possible D gene (5 bases). There are 15 residues in the CDR3. Germline V gene data show CDR1 as MNHEY and CDR2 as SMNVEV (reference sequence). V lost 2 bases, J lost 7 bases, and 17 bases lay in between. The CDR3: CASSLSGGQAATQYF. The CDR3 DNA sequence: TGTGCCAGCAGTTTAAGTGGTGGACAAGCAGCGACCCAGTACTTC.

This rearrangement joins TRBV9 to TRBJ2-5; D may match TRBD1 or TRBD2 (6 bases each). The J call is doubtful: the DNA matches TRBJ2-1 better. The CDR3 contains 15 residues. Germline values: CDR1 SGDLS, CDR2 YYNGEE. Here the CDR3 reads CASSVWGAQGNEQFF. DNA for the CDR3: TGTGCCAGCAGCGTATGGGGGGCCCAGGGCAATGAGCAGTTCTTC.

This clonotype has a handful of counts. The CDR3: CASSLAGGGAGEQYF. The CDR3 region has the DNA TGTGCCAGCAGTTTAGCTGGCGGGGGGGCAGGCGAGCAGTACTTC. The chain recombines TRBV12-3 or TRBV12-4 with TRBJ2-7; 9 nucleotides line up with TRBD2. CDR3 length: 15 residues. V gave up 0 bases and J gave up 6 bases; unmatched junction bases: 6.

This chain uses TRBV5-1 with TRBJ2-7; the match to TRBD1 covers 9 bases. The closer fit of TRBJ2-5 to the DNA end suggests the J call may be wrong. This CDR3 region has 15 residues. Per the germline V gene, CDR1 is SGHRS and CDR2 is YFSETQ. CDR3 DNA: TGCGCCAGCAGCCGAACAGGGGGCCGTCAAGAGACCCAGTACTTC. This codes for CASSRTGGRQETQYF.

The V and J genes are TRBV7-9 and TRBJ1-2; D unresolved. There are 12 residues in the CDR3. From germline, CDR1 is SEHNR and CDR2 FQNEAQ (reference sequence). The V end lost 2 bases, the J end lost 7 bases, and 8 bases lay between the germline ends. The CDR3 bases are TGTGCCAGCAGCTTATACGACGTTGGCTACACCTTC. Residues: CASSLYDVGYTF.

J is TRBJ2-3 and V is TRBV5-1; possibly TRBD1 or TRBD2 for D (6 bases each). Between the trimmed V and J ends, which lost 0 bases and 14 bases, there was a span of 13 bases. Germline assignment: CDR1 SGHRS and CDR2 YFSETQ. The CDR3 has 12 residues. CDR3 protein: CASSLDVGGLYF. CDR3 coding DNA: TGCGCCAGCAGCTTGGACGTAGGGGGGTTGTATTTT.